These 8 T cell receptor beta chains originate from one sample sequenced in a study of Tregs in tolerant kidney transplant recipients. Sequencing used immunoSEQ multiplex PCR; TCRdb keeps in-frame clones, though not all of them. The table lists 200,000 to 300,000 clones, roughly 80% of them singletons, with around 0.64% in the top ten. Material for sequencing was CD4+ T cells from blood. Every receptor here comes from a human donor in good health.

The chain is built from TRBV5-1 and TRBJ2-1, with 8 positions matching TRBD1. V lost 5 bases, J lost 6 bases, and 16 bases stayed unmatched. The germline V gene encodes CDR1 SGHRS and CDR2 YFSETQ. CDR3 length equals 17 residues. CDR3 protein: CASSHGDLDRVSNEQFF. The CDR3 DNA reads TGCGCCAGCAGTCATGGGGATTTGGACAGGGTGAGCAATGAGCAGTTCTTC.

J is TRBJ1-2 and V is TRBV5-1; 9 bases match TRBD1. Germline CDR1 and CDR2: SGHRS and YFSETQ. V lost 0 bases to trimming and J lost 8 bases; unmatched junction nucleotides: 5. The CDR3 sequence is 14 residues long. This CDR3 is CASSLEGTGRGYTF. The CDR3 DNA sequence: TGCGCCAGCAGCTTGGAGGGGACAGGGAGAGGCTACACCTTC.

The chain combines TRBV5-1 with TRBJ2-3, with 9 bases identical to TRBD2. Germline V lookup: CDR1 SGHRS, CDR2 YFSETQ. The CDR3 length is 15 residues. The junction had 4 bases not matched to a gene; V was cut back by 4 bases and J by 1 base. In DNA, the CDR3 is TGCGCCAGCAGCATTTGGACTAGCGGCACAGATACGCAGTATTTT. This sequence encodes CASSIWTSGTDTQYF.

The genes are TRBV7-9 and TRBJ1-4, with 11 bases lining up with TRBD1. The V and J ends lost 7 bases and 8 bases, in that order; junction bases with no gene match: 12. From germline, CDR1 is SEHNR and CDR2 FQNEAQ (reference sequence). The CDR3 totals 16 residues. The CDR3 loop is CASNPLRGQGDEKLFF. For the CDR3, the DNA is TGTGCCAGCAACCCCTTACGGGGACAGGGGGACGAAAAACTGTTTTTT.

The chain is built from TRBV5-4 and TRBJ2-6, with D perhaps TRBD2 (5 bases). The CDR3 totals 18 residues. The V end was cut by 4 bases, the J end by 0 bases, with 17 bases between. Germline values: CDR1 SGHNT, CDR2 YYREEE (reference sequence). CDR3 in amino acids: CASSPGETSSSGANVLTF. The CDR3 bases are TGTGCCAGCAGCCCCGGGGAGACCTCTTCCTCTGGGGCCAACGTCCTGACTTTC.

The genes are TRBV18 and TRBJ1-4; D is perhaps TRBD1 (5 bases). V dropped 2 bases and J dropped 4 bases, with 11 bases sitting between them. The CDR3 is made up of 15 amino acids. Germline-derived CDR1 and CDR2 are KGHSH and LQKENI. This chain's CDR3 is CASSPARRDNEKLFF. The CDR3 DNA reads as TGTGCCAGCTCACCAGCGCGCAGGGATAATGAAAAACTGTTTTTT.

This chain connects TRBV2 to TRBJ2-1; tentatively, D is TRBD1 (5 bases). The V end was cut by 7 bases, the J end by 9 bases, with 19 bases between. CDR3 length: 14 amino acids. Per the germline V gene, CDR1 is SNHLY and CDR2 is FYNNEI. The CDR3 reads CASTQGSRHGEQFF. In DNA, the CDR3 is TGTGCCAGCACTCAGGGTAGTAGACACGGTGAGCAGTTCTTC.

This rearrangement joins TRBV5-1 to TRBJ2-1; D remains unclear. From germline, CDR1 is SGHRS and CDR2 YFSETQ. Trimming took off 2 bases at V and 6 bases at J, with 12 bases between the two ends. The CDR3 runs to 14 residues. This CDR3 reads CASSFRTSGNEQFF. The CDR3 coding sequence is TGCGCCAGCAGCTTCCGGACGAGTGGCAATGAGCAGTTCTTC.